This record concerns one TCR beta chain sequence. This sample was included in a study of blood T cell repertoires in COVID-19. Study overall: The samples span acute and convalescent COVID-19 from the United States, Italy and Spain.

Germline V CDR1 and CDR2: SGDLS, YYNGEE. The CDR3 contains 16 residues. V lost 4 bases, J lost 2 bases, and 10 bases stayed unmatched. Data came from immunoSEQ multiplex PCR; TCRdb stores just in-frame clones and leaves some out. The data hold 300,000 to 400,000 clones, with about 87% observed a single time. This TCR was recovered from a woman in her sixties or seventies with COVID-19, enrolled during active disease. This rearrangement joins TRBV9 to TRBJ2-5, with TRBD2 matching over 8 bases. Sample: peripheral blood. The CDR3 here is CASSRKVRGGQETQYF. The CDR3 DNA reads TGTGCCAGCAGCCGTAAGGTCCGCGGGGGGCAAGAGACCCAGTACTTC.